The clone carrying this TCR beta chain was picked up one time. This sample is drawn from a study of blood T cell repertoires in COVID-19. For the study at large: Whether acute or convalescent, the COVID-19 samples came from the United States, Italy and Spain.

The table came from immunoSEQ multiplex PCR; TCRdb's copy has only in-frame clones and leaves some out. This repertoire shows about 300,000 clones, over 85% found once; its top ten account for over 1.5%. J was trimmed by 6 bases and V by 5 bases; bases with no gene match: 14. Per the germline V gene, CDR1 is SGHVS and CDR2 is FNYEAQ. The CDR3 covers 17 residues. The material sequenced was peripheral blood. This TCR came from a woman aged 25 to 39 with COVID-19, enrolled during active disease. The chain carries TRBV7-6 and TRBJ2-3; 10 bases line up with TRBD2. The CDR3 loop reads CASSTAPGTSVFDTQYF. DNA for the CDR3: TGTGCCAGCAGCACCGCCCCCGGGACTAGCGTTTTTGATACGCAGTATTTT.